Listed here are 13 T cell receptor beta chains from one sample, sequenced in a study of cytomegalovirus exposure and HLA in healthy donors. The primer mix had 60 Vbeta and 13 Jbeta primers. This table comes from immunoSEQ multiplex PCR, and its TCRdb copy is limited to in-frame clones, with some not included. Of around 150,000 clones listed, 65% to 85% are singletons. Material for sequencing was PBMCs. These receptors came from a male donor in good health and CMV-seropositive.

The chain uses TRBV6-6 and TRBJ1-2, with D possibly being TRBD1 (5 bases). The CDR3 contains 15 residues. Trimming removed 0 bases from V and 8 bases from J, with 16 bases in between. Germline loops: CDR1 MNHNY, CDR2 SVGAGI (reference sequence). The CDR3 DNA follows: TGTGCCAGCAGTTACTCCCAGGGAGGATCGGTCGGCTACACCTTC. Protein sequence: CASSYSQGGSVGYTF.

This clone was detected only a few times. The chain couples TRBV4-1 to TRBJ1-1; D is unclear. Between the trimmed V and J ends, which lost 0 bases and 8 bases, there was a span of 10 bases. Germline-derived CDR1 and CDR2 are MGHRA and YSYEKL. The CDR3 consists of 13 residues. The CDR3 DNA reads as TGCGCCAGCAGCCAAGACCGGCGAGGGGAAGCTTTCTTT. Protein: CASSQDRRGEAFF.

V gene TRBV4-1 combines with J gene TRBJ2-7, with a possible D match to TRBD2 (7 bases). Germline V lookup: CDR1 MGHRA, CDR2 YSYEKL. Trimming left V 7 bases short and J 1 base short, with 26 bases between. The CDR3 totals 18 residues. The CDR3 loop reads CASNKTGGLAVISYEQYF. In DNA form, the CDR3 reads TGCGCCAGCAACAAGACTGGGGGGCTAGCGGTTATTTCCTACGAGCAGTACTTC.

This clone was picked up a small number of times. J is TRBJ1-2 and V is TRBV2, with 7 bases identical to TRBD1. The CDR3 runs to 14 residues. Losses at the gene ends were 7 bases for V and 6 bases for J; bases not matched to a gene: 11. Germline assignment: CDR1 SNHLY and CDR2 FYNNEI. The CDR3 region is CASTYSGGKDGYTF. CDR3 sequence (DNA): TGTGCCAGCACCTACTCAGGGGGGAAAGATGGCTACACCTTC.

The chain employs TRBV5-1 and TRBJ2-2; 8 bases line up with TRBD2. Germline V CDR1 and CDR2: SGHRS, YFSETQ. There are 15 residues in the CDR3. After removal of 9 bases from V and 4 bases from J, the junction contained 11 bases not matched to a gene. The CDR3 DNA sequence: TGCGCCACAAAGCGGGAGCTCGCTGGCACCGGGGAGCTGTTTTTT. Translation: CATKRELAGTGELFF. The variable domain in full, completed from reference TRBV5-1 and TRBJ2-2, reads KAGVTQTPRYLIKTRGQQVTLSCSPISGHRSVSWYQQTPGQGLQFLFEYFSETQRNKGNFPGRFSGRQFSNSRSEMNVSTLELGDSALYLCATKRELAGTGELFFGEGSRLTVL.

The chain carries TRBV2 and TRBJ2-7; 7 nucleotides match TRBD2. Germline lookup yields CDR1 SNHLY and CDR2 FYNNEI. The CDR3 consists of 13 residues. The V and J ends lost 6 bases and 0 bases, in that order; junction bases with no gene match: 2. Written as DNA, the CDR3 is TGTGCCAGCAGGAGCGGGACCTCCTACGAGCAGTACTTC. Protein product: CASRSGTSYEQYF.

The gene calls are TRBV9 and TRBJ1-4, with a possible D match to TRBD1 (6 bases). In germline, CDR1 is SGDLS, CDR2 YYNGEE. This CDR3 contains 14 residues. V lost 3 bases to trimming and J lost 5 bases, with 11 bases between them. This CDR3 is CASSADRRNEKLFF. In DNA, the CDR3 is TGTGCCAGCAGCGCCGACAGGAGGAATGAAAAACTGTTTTTT.

The V and J genes are TRBV7-9 and TRBJ2-2, with TRBD1 matching 11 bases. Germline trimming cut 4 bases from V and 2 bases from J; bases unmatched to any gene: 9. The V gene's germline CDR1 is SEHNR and CDR2 FQNEAQ (reference sequence). There are 18 residues in the CDR3. CDR3 sequence (DNA): TGTGCCAGCAGCTGGACCGGGACAGGGGGGAGCAACACCGGGGAGCTGTTTTTT. Its protein is CASSWTGTGGSNTGELFF.

This sequence joins TRBV5-6 and TRBJ1-5; 9 nucleotides agree with TRBD1. This CDR3 is 15 amino acids long. Germline values: CDR1 SGHDT, CDR2 YYEEEE. With 3 bases clipped from V and 1 base from J, the junction kept 2 bases outside the gene matches. Written as DNA, the CDR3 is TGTGCCAGCAGCTGGACAGGGGCGAGCAATCAGCCCCAGCATTTT. Translation: CASSWTGASNQPQHF.

The rearrangement joins TRBV14 to TRBJ1-2; D is unresolved. The ends were cut back, 0 bases at V and 6 bases at J, with 11 bases in the middle. The CDR3 sequence is 14 residues long. Germline V gene data show CDR1 as SGHDN and CDR2 as FVKESK. The CDR3 loop is CASSQELGGDGYTF. The CDR3 bases are TGTGCCAGCAGCCAAGAATTGGGCGGGGATGGCTACACCTTC.

The gene calls are TRBV5-1 and TRBJ2-7, with TRBD2 matching over 10 bases. This CDR3 region has 16 residues. Germline V gene lookup returns CDR1 SGHRS and CDR2 YFSETQ. Trimming took 5 bases from V and 0 from J; bases not matched to a gene: 8. For the CDR3, the DNA is TGCGCCAGCAGTCGCCGACTAGCGGGTTCCTCCTACGAGCAGTACTTC. As protein: CASSRRLAGSSYEQYF.

The V and J genes are TRBV27 and TRBJ1-2; D ambiguous. The V and J ends lost 6 bases and 0 bases respectively, with 14 bases between them. Germline CDR1 is MNHEY and CDR2 is SMNVEV (reference sequence). The CDR3 consists of 15 residues. CDR3 region: CASRPRELANYGYTF. The CDR3 DNA reads TGTGCCAGCAGACCTCGGGAGCTAGCTAACTATGGCTACACCTTC.

This chain links TRBV9 with TRBJ2-2, with unresolved D. The CDR3 loop spans 15 amino acids. CDR1 and CDR2 (germline): SGDLS, YYNGEE. V was shortened by 3 bases and J by 4 bases, with 13 bases between the two germline ends. The CDR3 bases are TGTGCCAGCAGCGGTCCGCGCCCCGGCACCGGGGAGCTGTTTTTT. Amino acid sequence: CASSGPRPGTGELFF.